This T cell receptor (beta chain) came from a study of cytomegalovirus exposure and HLA in healthy donors. This CDR3 region has 15 residues. Germline V lookup: CDR1 SGHRS, CDR2 YFSETQ. The trim removed 0 bases at V and 7 bases at J, leaving 6 bases unmatched. 60 Vbeta and 13 Jbeta primers were used in PCR. Clones were sequenced by immunoSEQ multiplex PCR, and TCRdb holds only the in-frame ones, with some missing. The top ten clones hold approximately 1.7% of a sample with about 130,000 clones, over 70% of them seen once. As concerns this clone: Because it lacks the conserved phenylalanine or tryptophan at the end, this CDR3 is likely a read error.

This chain links TRBV5-1 with TRBJ1-5; TRBD1 matches at 8 bases. The receptor comes from a woman between 35 and 50 years old in good health and CMV-seronegative. The sample taken for sequencing was PBMCs. The CDR3 protein is CASSLAGGEKQPQHL. Written as DNA, the CDR3 is TGCGCCAGCAGCTTGGCAGGGGGCGAAAAACAGCCCCAGCATCTT.